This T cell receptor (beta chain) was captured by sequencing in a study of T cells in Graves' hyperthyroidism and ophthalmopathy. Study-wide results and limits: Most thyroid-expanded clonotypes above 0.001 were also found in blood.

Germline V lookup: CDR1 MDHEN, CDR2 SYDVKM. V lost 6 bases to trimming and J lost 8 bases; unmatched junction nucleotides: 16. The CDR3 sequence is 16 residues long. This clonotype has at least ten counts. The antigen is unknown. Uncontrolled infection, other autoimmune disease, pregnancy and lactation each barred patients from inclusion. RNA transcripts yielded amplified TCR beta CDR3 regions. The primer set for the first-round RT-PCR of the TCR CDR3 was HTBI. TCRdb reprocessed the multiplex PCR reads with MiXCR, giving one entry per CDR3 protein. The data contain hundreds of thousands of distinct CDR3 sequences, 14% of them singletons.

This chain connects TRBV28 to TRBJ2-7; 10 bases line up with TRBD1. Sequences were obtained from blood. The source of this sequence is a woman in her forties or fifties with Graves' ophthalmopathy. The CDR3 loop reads CASSTTLRDRGHKQYF. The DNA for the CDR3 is TGTGCCAGCAGCACCACCCTACGGGACAGGGGCCATAAGCAGTACTTC.